This is a list of T cell receptor beta chains from one sample in a study of blood T cell repertoires in COVID-19. Sequencing used immunoSEQ multiplex PCR; TCRdb keeps in-frame clones, though not all of them. The repertoire holds 200,000 to 250,000 clones, around 88% seen once, with approximately 14% in the top ten. Material: PBMCs or T cells enriched from blood (not recorded which). All receptors come from a woman aged 45-65 years with acute COVID-19. The CDR3 runs from the conserved cysteine through the conserved F or W. A D gene is named only where the DNA matches it firmly. Clone size is given for some rows only: seen once, a few or many times, or a class if the clone is expanded.

>TRBV19|.|TRBJ1-3|.
TGTGCCAGTAGCATGGACACCCGCTCTGGAAACACCATATATTTT
CASSMDTRSGNTIYF
>TRBV29-1|.|TRBJ2-3|TRBD2
TGCAGCGTCCGCAGCGGGGGGTACACAGATACGCAGTATTTT
CSVRSGGYTDTQYF
>TRBV2|.|TRBJ2-6|.
TGTGCCAGCACCCCAGGGCAGAGCTCTGGGGCCAACGTCCTGACTTTC
CASTPGQSSGANVLTF
>TRBV5-6|.|TRBJ1-3|.
TGTGCCAGCAGCGCCCTGAGTGGAAACACCATATATTTT
CASSALSGNTIYF
>TRBV29-1|.|TRBJ1-4|.
TGCAGCGTTGAAGATCCAGGGCCCGAAAAACTGTTTTTT
CSVEDPGPEKLFF
>TRBV7-2|few|TRBJ1-2|.
TGTGCCAGCAGCTTAGGCTACAACTATGGCTACACCTTC
CASSLGYNYGYTF
>TRBV7-3|.|TRBJ2-2|TRBD2
TGTGCCAGCAGCTCCGCAAGCGGGAGAGTGACCGGGGAGCTGTTTTTT
CASSSASGRVTGELFF
>TRBV7-9|.|TRBJ1-2|.
TGTGCCAGCAGCGTCGGACAGAACTATGGCTACACCTTC
CASSVGQNYGYTF
>TRBV27|.|TRBJ2-7|TRBD2
TGTGCCAGCAGTCCTCGTGTAGGGGCGGGACTACTCACCTACGAGCAGTACTTC
CASSPRVGAGLLTYEQYF
>TRBV20-1|few|TRBJ1-1|.
TGCAGTGCTAGTGGTTGGGAGGCAGTCACTGAAGCTTTCTTT
CSASGWEAVTEAFF
>TRBV7-9|.|TRBJ2-1|.
TGTGCCAGCAGCTTAGTGGGGACTGCGGAGTACAATGAGCAGTTCTTC
CASSLVGTAEYNEQFF
>TRBV20-1|.|TRBJ2-1|.
TGCAGTGCTAGTTCTTCTAGGAGCGGCGAGCAGTTCTTC
CSASSSRSGEQFF
>TRBV5-4|.|TRBJ2-2|TRBD2
TGTGCCAGCAGCTTGGGGCTAGCGGGCAGCACCGGGGAGCTGTTTTTT
CASSLGLAGSTGELFF
>TRBV3-1/TRBV3-2|.|TRBJ2-7|TRBD2
TGTGCCAGCAGCCAAGATGTAGCGGGAGGTTACGAGCAGTACTTC
CASSQDVAGGYEQYF
>TRBV27|.|TRBJ2-5|TRBD1
TGTGCCAGCAGTTCTTCCAGTCCCGGGACAGGGATCCAAGAGACCCAGTACTTC
CASSSSSPGTGIQETQYF
>TRBV18|.|TRBJ1-1|.
TGTGCCAGCTCACCACCTAGCAAGAACACTGAAGCTTTCTTT
CASSPPSKNTEAFF
>TRBV5-1|.|TRBJ2-4|TRBD2
TGCGCCAGCAGCGTAACCAGGACCGGGACTAGCGGGATAGGAGCCAAAAACATTCAGTACTTC
CASSVTRTGTSGIGAKNIQYF